These 22 T cell receptor beta chains came from one sample sequenced in a study of T-cell memory formation after mild COVID-19. A single record per CDR3 protein comes from TCRdb applying MiXCR to the 5' RACE reads. Counted here are fewer than 700,000 distinct CDR3 sequences, less than 25% occurring once; the ten biggest clones make up about 8.7%. Sequencing was performed on PBMCs or a T cell subset sorted from them (not recorded which). The receptors derive from an adult woman who had mild COVID-19 (a few samples of this study predate the infection). Cell type and time point are not known.

This rearrangement joins TRBV2 to TRBJ1-2; TRBD1 agrees at 9 bases. Germline lookup yields CDR1 SNHLY and CDR2 FYNNEI. V trimming: 10 bases; J trimming: 7 bases; junction bases outside the gene matches: 7. The CDR3 extends over 12 amino acids. CDR3 loop: CAIPTGGTGYTF. In nucleotides, the CDR3 is TGTGCCATCCCGACAGGGGGGACTGGCTACACCTTC. Full variable domain (outside the CDR3, taken from reference TRBV2 and TRBJ1-2): EPEVTQTPSHQVTQMGQEVILRCVPISNHLYFYWYRQILGQKVEFLVSFYNNEISEKSEIFDDQFSVERPDGSNFTLKIRSTKLEDSAMYFCAIPTGGTGYTFGSGTRLTVV.

There are a few counts of this clonotype. The chain employs TRBV5-1 and TRBJ2-3; D could derive from TRBD1 or TRBD2 (5 bases each). Germline CDR1 and CDR2: SGHRS and YFSETQ. The V end was cut by 4 bases, the J end by 2 bases, with 11 bases between. This CDR3 is built from 14 residues. As DNA, the CDR3 is TGCGCCAGCAGCCCGAAAGGGACCACAGATACGCAGTATTTT. This gives the protein CASSPKGTTDTQYF. Variable domain in full (rest from reference TRBV5-1 and TRBJ2-3): KAGVTQTPRYLIKTRGQQVTLSCSPISGHRSVSWYQQTPGQGLQFLFEYFSETQRNKGNFPGRFSGRQFSNSRSEMNVSTLELGDSALYLCASSPKGTTDTQYFGPGTRLTVL.

The J gene is TRBJ1-1, the V gene TRBV24-1; D is uncertain. Germline assignment: CDR1 KGHDR and CDR2 SFDVKD. V gave up 4 bases and J gave up 0 bases, with 5 bases separating them. CDR3 length equals 13 residues. The CDR3 loop is CATSDGLNTEAFF. The CDR3 DNA is TGTGCCACCAGTGACGGGTTGAACACTGAAGCTTTCTTT.

This clonotype has more than one count but fewer than ten. This chain joins TRBV5-1 and TRBJ2-5; D gene ambiguous. Trimming left V 1 base short and J 5 bases short, with 9 bases between. This CDR3 contains 13 residues. The V gene's germline CDR1 is SGHRS and CDR2 YFSETQ. CDR3 sequence: CASSLNSRETQYF. The CDR3 DNA sequence: TGCGCCAGCAGCTTGAATTCGCGGGAGACCCAGTACTTC.

There are many counts of this clonotype. V is TRBV12-3 or TRBV12-4 and J is TRBJ1-3, with no clear D. The CDR3 length is 15 residues. The ends were cut back, 2 bases at V and 3 bases at J, with 11 bases in the middle. The chain's CDR3 is CASSLTQNIGNTIYF. The CDR3 DNA is TGTGCCAGCAGTTTAACACAGAATATTGGAAACACCATATATTTT.

This clonotype was seen a few times. This sequence joins TRBV30 and TRBJ2-3; D is unclear. Germline V gene sequence: CDR1 GTSNPN, CDR2 SVGIG (reference sequence). Trimming removed 2 bases at V and 7 bases at J, with 10 bases between. This CDR3 has 12 amino acids. CDR3 coding DNA: TGTGCCTGGAGTATGACACAGCATACGCAGTATTTT. Amino acids: CAWSMTQHTQYF.

The chain combines TRBV24-1 with TRBJ1-1, with D uncertain. The CDR3 is 11 residues long. The V end was cut by 4 bases, the J end by 9 bases, with 8 bases between. CDR1 KGHDR and CDR2 SFDVKD come from the germline V gene. For the CDR3, the DNA is TGTGCCACCAGTGAGAGAGACCAAGCTTTCTTT. This codes for CATSERDQAFF.

This clonotype was observed at least ten times. V is TRBV6-2 or TRBV6-3 and J is TRBJ2-7; 7 bases map to TRBD1. Germline V gives CDR1 MNHEY, CDR2 SVGEGT. Losses at the gene ends were 7 bases for V and 2 bases for J; bases not matched to a gene: 11. The CDR3 totals 15 residues. CDR3 residues: CASTPRQGITYEQYF. As DNA, the CDR3 is TGTGCCAGCACCCCCCGACAGGGTATAACCTACGAGCAGTACTTC.

J is TRBJ2-5 and V is TRBV5-4; 7 bases match TRBD2. The V and J ends lost 4 bases and 9 bases, in that order; junction bases with no gene match: 12. Looked up from germline, CDR1 is SGHNT and CDR2 is YYREEE (reference sequence). This CDR3 has 14 residues. CDR3 sequence (DNA): TGTGCCAGCAGCCCGGGACTACCGCCCACGGCCCAGTACTTC. Protein: CASSPGLPPTAQYF.

This chain links TRBV7-2 with TRBJ2-2; TRBD1 might be the D (6 bases). Germline V gives CDR1 SGHTA, CDR2 FQGNSA. Trimming removed 1 base from V and 6 bases from J, with 15 bases in between. The CDR3 spans 16 residues. CDR3 loop: CASSLVQGIRSGELFF. CDR3 nucleotides: TGTGCCAGCAGCTTAGTGCAGGGGATAAGGTCCGGGGAGCTGTTTTTT.

The V call is TRBV10-3, the J call TRBJ1-3; no definite D call. CDR1 is ENHRY and CDR2 is SYGVKD in the germline V gene. This CDR3 is built from 12 residues. V gave up 10 bases and J gave up 0 bases, with 7 bases separating them. This CDR3 reads CANRNSGNTIYF. CDR3 coding DNA: TGTGCCAACAGAAACTCTGGAAACACCATATATTTT.

This clonotype occurred many times. The chain joins TRBV12-3 or TRBV12-4 to TRBJ1-6, with unresolved D. With 5 bases removed from V and 10 bases from J, the gap between germline ends came to 9 bases. CDR3 size: 12 residues. The CDR3 DNA reads TGTGCCAGCAGTATATGGAGGTCACCCCTCCACTTT. Translating it yields CASSIWRSPLHF.

V gene TRBV21-1 combines with J gene TRBJ2-3; the table's D gene call, TRBD1, was not cross checked with the DNA. TRBV21-1 is a documented pseudogene. This CDR3 is 16 amino acids long. The CDR3: CASSKTSGWYGDTQYF. In DNA, the CDR3 is TGTGCCAGCAGCAAAACGTCAGGGTGGTATGGAGATACGCAGTATTTT.

This clonotype was observed a few times. The chain employs TRBV12-3 or TRBV12-4 and TRBJ1-1, with a possible D match to TRBD1 (5 bases). The CDR3 extends over 12 amino acids. The ends were cut back, 3 bases at V and 9 bases at J, with 11 bases in the middle. The CDR3, as DNA: TGTGCCAGCAGTTTGGGGCAGGAGAAAGCTTTCTTT. The encoded protein is CASSLGQEKAFF.

The table lists this clonotype with a few counts. This chain connects TRBV7-2 to TRBJ1-1, with D unclear. The ends were cut back, 6 bases at V and 0 bases at J, with 14 bases in the middle. The CDR3 is 15 amino acids. The V gene's germline CDR1 is SGHTA and CDR2 FQGNSA. CDR3 DNA sequence: TGTGCCAGCAGGAGGGCGGGTCGCGTGAACACTGAAGCTTTCTTT. Encoded protein: CASRRAGRVNTEAFF. Full variable domain (outside the CDR3, taken from reference TRBV7-2 and TRBJ1-1): GAGVSQSPSNKVTEKGKDVELRCDPISGHTALYWYRQSLGQGLEFLIYFQGNSAPDKSGLPSDRFSAERTGGSVSTLTIQRTQQEDSAVYLCASRRAGRVNTEAFFGQGTRLTVV.

This chain joins TRBV7-3 and TRBJ2-2; possible D gene TRBD1, 6 bases. Per the germline V gene, CDR1 is SGHTA and CDR2 is FQGTGA. V shed 3 bases and J shed 2 bases, with 13 bases lying between them. The CDR3 extends over 16 amino acids. CDR3 nucleotide sequence: TGTGCCAGCAGCTTCGCCAGGGGCGCAAACACCGGGGAGCTGTTTTTT. As protein: CASSFARGANTGELFF.

The chain is built from TRBV12-3 or TRBV12-4 and TRBJ1-1; D is unresolved. The V end lost 3 bases, the J end lost 8 bases, and 13 bases lay between the germline ends. The CDR3 is 13 residues long. This chain's CDR3 is CASSFPGMREAFF. The CDR3 DNA sequence: TGTGCCAGCAGTTTTCCGGGTATGAGAGAAGCTTTCTTT.

This clonotype was found a few times. The chain joins TRBV6-1 to TRBJ2-7, with 11 bases aligning to TRBD1. CDR1 and CDR2 from the germline V gene are MNHNS and SASEGT. The CDR3 consists of 15 residues. J lost 6 bases, V lost 2 bases, and 6 bases had no gene match. CDR3 bases: TGTGCCAGCAGTGAATACGGGACAGGGGGGTCCGAGCAGTACTTC. Encoded protein: CASSEYGTGGSEQYF.

This clonotype was recorded a few times. V and J are TRBV20-1 and TRBJ2-4; no clear D. Germline assignment: CDR1 DFQATT and CDR2 SNEGSKA (reference sequence). This CDR3 has 14 amino acids. V lost 1 base and J 6 bases, leaving 13 bases between the germline ends. The CDR3 DNA follows: TGCAGTGCTAGAGTAGGCCAGTGGGGAAACATTCAGTACTTC. As protein: CSARVGQWGNIQYF.

In its sample, this clonotype was seen many times. The J gene is TRBJ1-1, the V gene TRBV18, with TRBD1 matching 9 bases. CDR3 length: 15 amino acids. V gave up 8 bases and J gave up 1 base; unmatched junction bases: 8. Germline values: CDR1 KGHSH, CDR2 LQKENI. The CDR3 region has the DNA TGTGCCAGCAGTCCGCGGACAGGGGAGAACACTGAAGCTTTCTTT. It codes for CASSPRTGENTEAFF. The variable domain in full, with the rest retrieved from reference TRBV18 and TRBJ1-1, is NAGVMQNPRHLVRRRGQEARLRCSPMKGHSHVYWYRQLPEEGLKFMVYLQKENIIDESGMPKERFSAEFPKEGPSILRIQQVVRGDSAAYFCASSPRTGENTEAFFGQGTRLTVV.

This sequence joins TRBV27 and TRBJ2-1; 11 nucleotides agree with TRBD2. The CDR3 loop spans 15 amino acids. Trimming cost V 6 bases and J 2 bases; bases outside gene matches: 3. The germline CDR1 and CDR2 sequences are MNHEY and SMNVEV (reference sequence). CDR3 nucleotide sequence: TGTGCCAGCAGCCCGACTAGCGGGGCCTACAATGAGCAGTTCTTC. Its protein product is CASSPTSGAYNEQFF.

The gene calls are TRBV6-5 and TRBJ2-4, with a weak D call TRBD1 (6 bases). With 5 bases removed from V and 2 bases from J, the gap between germline ends came to 19 bases. Germline CDR1 reads MNHEY; CDR2 reads SVGAGI. There are 17 residues in the CDR3. CDR3 sequence: CASSTTGTRLSKNIQYF. The CDR3 DNA reads TGTGCCAGCAGTACTACAGGGACGAGGCTCTCCAAAAACATTCAGTACTTC.